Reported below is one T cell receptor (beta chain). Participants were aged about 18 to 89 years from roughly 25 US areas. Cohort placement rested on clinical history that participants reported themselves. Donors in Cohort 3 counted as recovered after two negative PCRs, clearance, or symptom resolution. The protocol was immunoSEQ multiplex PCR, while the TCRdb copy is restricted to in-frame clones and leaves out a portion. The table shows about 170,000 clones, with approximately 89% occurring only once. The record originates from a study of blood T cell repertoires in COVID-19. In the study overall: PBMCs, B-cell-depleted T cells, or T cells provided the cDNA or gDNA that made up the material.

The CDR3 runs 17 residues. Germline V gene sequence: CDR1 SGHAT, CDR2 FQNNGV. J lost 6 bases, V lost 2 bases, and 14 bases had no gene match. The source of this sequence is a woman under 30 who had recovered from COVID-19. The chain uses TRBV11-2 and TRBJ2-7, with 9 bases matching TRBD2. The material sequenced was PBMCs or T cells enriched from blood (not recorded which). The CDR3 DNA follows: TGTGCCAGCAGCTTACGGCTTTTAGCGGGAGAACGGGGCGAGCAGTACTTC. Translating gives CASSLRLLAGERGEQYF.